This T cell receptor (beta chain) was sequenced during a study of blood T cell repertoires in COVID-19. On the study more broadly: Nucleic acid was either cDNA or gDNA, and it came from T cells, B-cell-depleted T cells, or PBMCs.

The CDR3 contains 12 residues. The V end lost 5 bases, the J end lost 11 bases, and 10 bases lay between the germline ends. Libraries were prepared by immunoSEQ multiplex PCR; TCRdb keeps only in-frame clonotypes and omits some of them. The sample includes about 480,000 clones, over 75% of them seen just once. Resolution of symptoms, clearance, or two negative PCRs was present in recovered Cohort 3 donors. This chain joins TRBV12-3 or TRBV12-4 and TRBJ1-6; D not resolved. What was sequenced was PBMCs or T cells enriched from blood (not recorded which). This TCR was recovered from a woman in her thirties or forties who had recovered from COVID-19. Here the CDR3 reads CASSQLGTPLHF. The CDR3 DNA is TGTGCCAGCAGTCAACTAGGGACACCCCTCCACTTT.